This T cell receptor (beta chain) was found in a study of identifying expanded T cells in peripheral blood. Profiling relied on immunoSEQ multiplex PCR, and the TCRdb table lists in-frame clones only, not all of them. The sample has over 70,000 clones; around nine tenths are singletons. This CDR3 has 15 amino acids. CDR1 is MNHEY and CDR2 is SVGAGI in the germline V gene. V was clipped by 0 bases and J by 3 bases, with 10 bases between them. The TCR was taken from a person between 18 and 70 years old in good health. This chain joins TRBV6-5 and TRBJ2-3, with D perhaps matching TRBD1 or TRBD2 (5 bases each). The sample was blood. The CDR3 loop is CASSYSGVMTDTQYF. For the CDR3, the DNA is TGTGCCAGCAGTTACTCGGGGGTTATGACAGATACGCAGTATTTT.